This T cell receptor beta chain was recovered during a study of identical twins. This CDR3 is built from 17 residues. Germline assignment: CDR1 SGHTA and CDR2 FQGNSA. Template switching added a universal primer site, and cDNA bore unique molecular identifiers. TCRdb ran MiXCR on the 5' RACE reads and lists one entry per CDR3 protein. The data contain about 920,000 distinct CDR3 sequences, around an eighth of them singletons. Remarks on this clonotype: One end of the junction is discordant with germline, which a read error may explain.

This sample was also put to use in a study of yellow fever vaccine responses in identical twins.

This clonotype originated in a woman between 18 and 29 years old in good health. This chain links TRBV7-2 with TRBJ2-2; 11 positions agree with TRBD2. Sequencing was performed on PBMCs. CDR3 amino acids: CASTLAGGPSNTGELFF. CDR3 sequence (DNA): TGTGCCAGCACCTTAGCGGGAGGGCCATCGAACACCGGGGAGCTGTTTTTT.